The clone carrying this T cell receptor (beta chain) was picked up a small number of times. Its antigen is not known. In the same sample, other DNA sequences code for this CDR3. The sample originates from a study of cytomegalovirus exposure and HLA in healthy donors. Broader study findings: Associated with cytomegalovirus, according to the listing, were some 150 TCR beta chains. Researchers reported in a later analysis that a missense DCLRE1C variant was tied to TCR beta V- and J-gene trimming. Usually a TCR sequence was rare, but some public TCRs were found in many donors.

V was clipped by 1 base and J by 4 bases, with 11 bases between them. The germline gives CDR1 SGHDN, CDR2 FVKESK. The CDR3 has 15 amino acids. The PCR ran on 60 Vbeta and 13 Jbeta primers. The table came from immunoSEQ multiplex PCR; TCRdb's copy has only in-frame clones and leaves some out. The table has around 69,000 clones, less than 85% seen once. This chain connects TRBV14 to TRBJ1-5; perhaps TRBD1 as D (5 bases). The sequence was collected from a woman aged 50 to 60 in good health and CMV-seropositive. Sequencing was performed on PBMCs. The CDR3 DNA follows: TGTGCCAGCAGCCAAGGCCGGGAGGGGAATCAGCCCCAGCATTTT. Translating it yields CASSQGREGNQPQHF.